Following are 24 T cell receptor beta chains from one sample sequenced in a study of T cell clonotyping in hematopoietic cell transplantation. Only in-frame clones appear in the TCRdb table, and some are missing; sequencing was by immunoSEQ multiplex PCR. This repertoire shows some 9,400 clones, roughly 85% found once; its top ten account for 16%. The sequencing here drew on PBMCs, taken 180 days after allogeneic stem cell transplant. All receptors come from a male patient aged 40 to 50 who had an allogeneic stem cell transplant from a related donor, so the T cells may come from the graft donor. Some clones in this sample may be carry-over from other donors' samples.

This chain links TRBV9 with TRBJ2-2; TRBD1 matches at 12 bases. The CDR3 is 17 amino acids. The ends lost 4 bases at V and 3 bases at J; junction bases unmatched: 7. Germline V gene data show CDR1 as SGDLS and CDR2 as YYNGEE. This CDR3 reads CASSLGTGGRDTGELFF. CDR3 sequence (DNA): TGTGCCAGCAGCCTCGGGACAGGGGGCAGGGACACCGGGGAGCTGTTTTTT.

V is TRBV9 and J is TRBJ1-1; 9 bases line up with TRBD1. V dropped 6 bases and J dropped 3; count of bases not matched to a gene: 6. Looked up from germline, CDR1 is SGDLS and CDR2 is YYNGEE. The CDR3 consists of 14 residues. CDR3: CASNKTGGDTEAFF. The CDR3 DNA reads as TGTGCCAGCAACAAGACAGGGGGTGACACTGAAGCTTTCTTT.

The CDR3 DNA follows: TGCAGCGTTGAAGCGTATAATAACGCTTTCTTT. The encoded protein is CSVEAYNNAFF. V gene TRBV29-1 combines with J gene TRBJ1-1; D unclear. The germline V and J ends were trimmed by 1 base and 11 bases, with 11 bases remaining between them. Germline values: CDR1 SQVTM, CDR2 ANQGSEA. The CDR3 totals 11 residues.

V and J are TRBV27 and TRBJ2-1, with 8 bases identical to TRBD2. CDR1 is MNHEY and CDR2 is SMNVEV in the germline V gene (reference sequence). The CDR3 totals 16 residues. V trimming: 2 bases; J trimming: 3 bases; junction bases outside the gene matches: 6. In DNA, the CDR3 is TGTGCCAGCAGTTTAGGCGGGGGGACGTACTACAATGAGCAGTTCTTC. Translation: CASSLGGGTYYNEQFF.

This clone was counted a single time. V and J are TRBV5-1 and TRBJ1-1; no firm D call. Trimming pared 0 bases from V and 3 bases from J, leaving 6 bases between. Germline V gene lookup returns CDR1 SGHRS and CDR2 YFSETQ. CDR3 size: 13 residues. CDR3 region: CASSLAGDTEAFF. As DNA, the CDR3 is TGCGCCAGCAGCTTGGCCGGAGACACTGAAGCTTTCTTT.

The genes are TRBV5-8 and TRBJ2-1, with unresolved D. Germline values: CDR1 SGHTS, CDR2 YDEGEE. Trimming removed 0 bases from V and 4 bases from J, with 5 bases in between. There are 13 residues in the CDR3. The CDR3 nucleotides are TGTGCCAGCAGCTTGGCGGTTTACAATGAGCAGTTCTTC. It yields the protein CASSLAVYNEQFF.

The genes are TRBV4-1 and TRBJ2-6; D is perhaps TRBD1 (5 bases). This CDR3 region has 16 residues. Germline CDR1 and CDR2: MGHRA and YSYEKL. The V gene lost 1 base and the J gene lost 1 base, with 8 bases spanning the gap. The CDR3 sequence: CASSQGDRSGANVLTF. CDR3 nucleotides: TGCGCCAGCAGCCAAGGTGACAGATCTGGGGCCAACGTCCTGACTTTC.

DNA for the CDR3: TGTGCCAGCAGTTTAAACGAGGCCATGAACACTGAAGCTTTCTTT. Protein sequence: CASSLNEAMNTEAFF. V and J are TRBV28 and TRBJ1-1; D unresolved. This CDR3 contains 15 residues. Germline V lookup: CDR1 MDHEN, CDR2 SYDVKM. V lost 2 bases and J 0 bases, leaving 10 bases between the germline ends.

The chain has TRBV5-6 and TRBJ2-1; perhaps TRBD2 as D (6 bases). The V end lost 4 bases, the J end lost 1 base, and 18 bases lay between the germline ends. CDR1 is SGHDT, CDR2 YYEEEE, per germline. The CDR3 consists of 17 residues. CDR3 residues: CASSTWGVILSYNEQFF. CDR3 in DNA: TGTGCCAGCAGCACTTGGGGGGTGATCCTTTCCTACAATGAGCAGTTCTTC. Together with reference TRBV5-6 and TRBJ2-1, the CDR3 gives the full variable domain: DAGVTQSPTHLIKTRGQQVTLRCSPKSGHDTVSWYQQALGQGPQFIFQYYEEEERQRGNFPDRFSGHQFPNYSSELNVNALLLGDSALYLCASSTWGVILSYNEQFFGPGTRLTVL.

CDR3 nucleotide sequence: TGTGCCTGGGACCAACTTATGGGGGTCAATGGCTACACCTTC. Protein: CAWDQLMGVNGYTF. The chain is built from TRBV30 and TRBJ1-2, with D possibly being TRBD1 (5 bases). Trimming took 5 bases from V and 6 from J, leaving 19 bases between them. In germline, CDR1 is GTSNPN, CDR2 SVGIG (reference sequence). The CDR3 extends over 14 amino acids.

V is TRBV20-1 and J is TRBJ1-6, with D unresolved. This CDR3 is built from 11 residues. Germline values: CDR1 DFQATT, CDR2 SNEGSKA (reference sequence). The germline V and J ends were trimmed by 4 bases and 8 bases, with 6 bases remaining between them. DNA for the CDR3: TGCAGTGCTACAGAATATTCACCCCTCCACTTT. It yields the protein CSATEYSPLHF.

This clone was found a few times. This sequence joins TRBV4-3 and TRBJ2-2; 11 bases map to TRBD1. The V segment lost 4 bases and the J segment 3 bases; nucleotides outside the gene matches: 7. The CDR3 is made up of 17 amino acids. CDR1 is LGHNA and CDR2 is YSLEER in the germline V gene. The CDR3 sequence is CASSPNWDRGDTGELFF. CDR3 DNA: TGCGCCAGCAGCCCGAACTGGGACAGGGGGGACACCGGGGAGCTGTTTTTT.

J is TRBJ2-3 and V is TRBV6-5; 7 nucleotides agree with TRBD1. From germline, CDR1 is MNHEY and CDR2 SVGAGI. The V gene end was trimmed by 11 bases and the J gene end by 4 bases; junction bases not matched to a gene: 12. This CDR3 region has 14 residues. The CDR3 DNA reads TGTGCCTCCAAGGGGGCAGGGGGATCAGATACGCAGTATTTT. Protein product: CASKGAGGSDTQYF.

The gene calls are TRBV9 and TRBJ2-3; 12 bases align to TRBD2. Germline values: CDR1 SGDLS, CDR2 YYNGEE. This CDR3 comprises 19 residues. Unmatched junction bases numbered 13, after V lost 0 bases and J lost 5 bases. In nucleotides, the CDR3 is TGTGCCAGCAGCGTAGAGGGATCCGGGCTAGCGGGGGGGCAAGATACGCAGTATTTT. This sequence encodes CASSVEGSGLAGGQDTQYF.

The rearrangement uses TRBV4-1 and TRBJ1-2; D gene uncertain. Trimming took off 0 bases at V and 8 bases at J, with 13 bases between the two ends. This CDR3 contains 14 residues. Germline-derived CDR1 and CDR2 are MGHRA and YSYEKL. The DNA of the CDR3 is TGCGCCAGCAGCCAAGATCAAGGGTTGGGGGGCTACACCTTC. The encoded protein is CASSQDQGLGGYTF.

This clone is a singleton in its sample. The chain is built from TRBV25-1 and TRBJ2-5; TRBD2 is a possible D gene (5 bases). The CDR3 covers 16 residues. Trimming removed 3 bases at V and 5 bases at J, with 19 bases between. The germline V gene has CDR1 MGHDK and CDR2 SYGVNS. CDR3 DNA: TGTGCCAGCAGTGATGATATGGCCCCGGACTTCGAGACCCAGTACTTC. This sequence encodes CASSDDMAPDFETQYF.

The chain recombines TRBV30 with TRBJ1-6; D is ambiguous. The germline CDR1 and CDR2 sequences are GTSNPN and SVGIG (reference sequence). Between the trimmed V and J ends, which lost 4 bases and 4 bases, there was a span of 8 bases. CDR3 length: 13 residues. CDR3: CAWTRTYNSPLHF. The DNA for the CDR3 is TGTGCCTGGACCAGGACGTATAATTCACCCCTCCACTTT.

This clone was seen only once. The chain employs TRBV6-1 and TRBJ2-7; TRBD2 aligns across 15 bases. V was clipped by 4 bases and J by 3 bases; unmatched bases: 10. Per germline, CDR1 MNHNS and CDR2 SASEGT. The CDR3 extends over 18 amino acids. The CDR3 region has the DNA TGTGCCAGCAGTGGGACAGGGACTAGCGGGGGGCGAGTCTACGAGCAGTACTTC. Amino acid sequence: CASSGTGTSGGRVYEQYF.

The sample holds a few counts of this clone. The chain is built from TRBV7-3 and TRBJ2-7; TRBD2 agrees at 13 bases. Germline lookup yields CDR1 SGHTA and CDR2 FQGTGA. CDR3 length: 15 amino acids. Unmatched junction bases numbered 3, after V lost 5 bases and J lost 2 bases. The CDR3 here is CASSTGLAGPYEQYF. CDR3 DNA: TGTGCCAGCAGCACGGGACTAGCGGGGCCCTACGAGCAGTACTTC.

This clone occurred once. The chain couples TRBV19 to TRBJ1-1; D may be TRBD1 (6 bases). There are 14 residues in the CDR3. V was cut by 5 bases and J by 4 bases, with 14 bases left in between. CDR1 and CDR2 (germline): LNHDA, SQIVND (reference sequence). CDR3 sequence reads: CASSVQGFGTEAFF. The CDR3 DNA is TGTGCCAGTAGTGTCCAGGGGTTCGGCACTGAAGCTTTCTTT.

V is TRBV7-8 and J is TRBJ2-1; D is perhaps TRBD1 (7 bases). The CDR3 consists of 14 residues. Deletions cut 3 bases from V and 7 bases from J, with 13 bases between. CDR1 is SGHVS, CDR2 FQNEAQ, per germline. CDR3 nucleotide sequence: TGTGCCAGCAGCTTGGAGGGGGCAGCGAATGAGCAGTTCTTC. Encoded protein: CASSLEGAANEQFF.

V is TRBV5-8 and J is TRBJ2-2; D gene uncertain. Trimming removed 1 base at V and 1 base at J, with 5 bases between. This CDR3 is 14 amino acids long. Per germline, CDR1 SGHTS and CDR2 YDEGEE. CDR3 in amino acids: CASSLSGNTGELFF. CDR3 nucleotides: TGTGCCAGCAGCTTGTCAGGGAACACCGGGGAGCTGTTTTTT. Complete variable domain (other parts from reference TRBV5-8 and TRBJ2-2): EAGVTQSPTHLIKTRGQQATLRCSPISGHTSVYWYQQALGLGLQFLLWYDEGEERNRGNFPPRFSGRQFPNYSSELNVNALELEDSALYLCASSLSGNTGELFFGEGSRLTVL.

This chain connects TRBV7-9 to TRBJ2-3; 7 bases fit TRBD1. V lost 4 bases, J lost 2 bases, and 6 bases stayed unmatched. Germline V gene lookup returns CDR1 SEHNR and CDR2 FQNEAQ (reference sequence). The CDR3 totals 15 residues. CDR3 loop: CASSSWDSHTDTQYF. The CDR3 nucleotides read TGTGCCAGCAGCTCCTGGGACAGCCACACAGATACGCAGTATTTT.

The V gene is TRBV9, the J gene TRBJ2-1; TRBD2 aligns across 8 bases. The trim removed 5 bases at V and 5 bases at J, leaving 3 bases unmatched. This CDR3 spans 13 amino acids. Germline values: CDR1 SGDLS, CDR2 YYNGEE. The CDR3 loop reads CASRGGGNNEQFF. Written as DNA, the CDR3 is TGTGCCAGCAGAGGCGGGGGGAACAATGAGCAGTTCTTC.